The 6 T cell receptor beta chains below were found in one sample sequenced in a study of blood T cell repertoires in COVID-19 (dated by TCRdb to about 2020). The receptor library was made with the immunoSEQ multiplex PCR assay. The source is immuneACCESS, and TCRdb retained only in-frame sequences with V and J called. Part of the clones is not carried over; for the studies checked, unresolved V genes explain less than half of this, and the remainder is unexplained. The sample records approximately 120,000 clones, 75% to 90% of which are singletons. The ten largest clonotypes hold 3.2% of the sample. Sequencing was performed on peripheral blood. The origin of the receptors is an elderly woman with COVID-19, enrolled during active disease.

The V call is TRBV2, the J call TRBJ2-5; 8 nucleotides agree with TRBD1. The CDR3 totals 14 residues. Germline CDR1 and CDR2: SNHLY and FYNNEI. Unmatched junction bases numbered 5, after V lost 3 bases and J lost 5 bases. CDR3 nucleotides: TGTGCCAGCAGTGAGGTCAGGGGGCGGGAGACCCAGTACTTC. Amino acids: CASSEVRGRETQYF.

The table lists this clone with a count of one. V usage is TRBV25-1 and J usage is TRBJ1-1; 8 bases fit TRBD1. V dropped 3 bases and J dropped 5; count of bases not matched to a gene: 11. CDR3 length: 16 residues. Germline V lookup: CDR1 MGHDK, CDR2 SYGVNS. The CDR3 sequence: CASSESRGLQMTEAFF. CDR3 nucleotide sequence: TGTGCCAGCAGTGAGAGCAGGGGGCTACAAATGACTGAAGCTTTCTTT. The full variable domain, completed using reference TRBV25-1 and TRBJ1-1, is EADIYQTPRYLVIGTGKKITLECSQTMGHDKMYWYQQDPGMELHLIHYSYGVNSTEKGDLSSESTVSRIRTEHFPLTLESARPSHTSQYLCASSESRGLQMTEAFFGQGTRLTVV.

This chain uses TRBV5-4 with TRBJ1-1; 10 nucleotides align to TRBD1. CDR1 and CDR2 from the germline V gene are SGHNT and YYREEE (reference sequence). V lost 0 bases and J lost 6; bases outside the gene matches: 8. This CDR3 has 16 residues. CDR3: CASSLGDRGGVAEAFF. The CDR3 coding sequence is TGTGCCAGCAGCTTGGGGGACAGGGGAGGAGTCGCTGAAGCTTTCTTT.

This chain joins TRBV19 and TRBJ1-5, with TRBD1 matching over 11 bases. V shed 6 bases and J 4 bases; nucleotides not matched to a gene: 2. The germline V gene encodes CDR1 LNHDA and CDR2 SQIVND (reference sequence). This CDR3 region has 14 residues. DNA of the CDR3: TGTGCCAGTAGCGGGACAGGGGGTAATCAGCCCCAGCATTTT. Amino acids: CASSGTGGNQPQHF.

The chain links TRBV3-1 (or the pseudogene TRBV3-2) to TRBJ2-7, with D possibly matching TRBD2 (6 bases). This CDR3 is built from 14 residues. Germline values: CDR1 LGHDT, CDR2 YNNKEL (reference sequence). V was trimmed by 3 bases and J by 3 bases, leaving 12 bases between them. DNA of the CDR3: TGTGCCAGCAGCCAGCGCGGGATTAGCTACGAGCAGTACTTC. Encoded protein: CASSQRGISYEQYF.

The CDR3 loop is CASTPGGTSGANVLTF. The CDR3 region has the DNA TGTGCCAGCACCCCGGGGGGGACCTCTGGGGCCAACGTCCTGACTTTC. The chain uses TRBV6-6 and TRBJ2-6; 8 positions agree with TRBD2. This CDR3 comprises 16 residues. The germline V gene has CDR1 MNHNY and CDR2 SVGAGI (reference sequence). V dropped 7 bases and J dropped 0; count of bases not matched to a gene: 5.